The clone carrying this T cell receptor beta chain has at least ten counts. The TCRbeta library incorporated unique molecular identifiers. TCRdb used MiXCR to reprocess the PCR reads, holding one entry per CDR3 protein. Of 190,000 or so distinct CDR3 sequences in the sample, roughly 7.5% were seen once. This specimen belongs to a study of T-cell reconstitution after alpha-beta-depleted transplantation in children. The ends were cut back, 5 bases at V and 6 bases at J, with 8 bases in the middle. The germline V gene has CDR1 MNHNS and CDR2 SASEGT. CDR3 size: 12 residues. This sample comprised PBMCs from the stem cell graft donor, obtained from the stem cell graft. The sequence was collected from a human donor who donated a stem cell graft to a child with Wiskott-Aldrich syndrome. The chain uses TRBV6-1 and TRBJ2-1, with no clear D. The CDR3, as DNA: TGTGCCAGCAGTCAAGTCATCAATGAGCAGTTCTTC. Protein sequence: CASSQVINEQFF.